This T cell receptor (beta chain) derives from a study of blood T cell repertoires in COVID-19. TCRdb's table, derived via immunoSEQ multiplex PCR, lists solely in-frame clones and lacks some. In the table there are approximately 170,000 clones, approximately 87% of which are singletons. This clone has a handful of counts. This CDR3 contains 12 residues. CDR1 and CDR2 (germline): SQVTM, ANQGSEA. J lost 2 bases, V lost 4 bases, and 1 base had no gene match. Sequenced material: peripheral blood. The origin of this receptor is a woman between 65 and 79 years old with acute or convalescent COVID-19. J is TRBJ1-2 and V is TRBV29-1; 7 bases are shared with TRBD1. CDR3 in amino acids: CSVGGQNYGYTF. CDR3 nucleotides: TGCAGCGTTGGGGGACAGAACTATGGCTACACCTTC.